The 27 T cell receptor beta chains given below trace back to one sample, sequenced in a study of blood T cell repertoires in COVID-19. Clones were sequenced by immunoSEQ multiplex PCR, and TCRdb holds only the in-frame ones, with some missing. The table shows hundreds of thousands of clones, with 86% occurring only once. Sequenced: PBMCs or T cells enriched from blood (not recorded which). The source of these receptors is a man between 18 and 35 years old who had recovered from COVID-19.

The chain combines TRBV5-1 with TRBJ1-1, with TRBD1 identical over 10 bases. Germline CDR1 and CDR2: SGHRS and YFSETQ. Trimming at V came to 2 bases and at J to 10 bases, leaving 8 bases not matched to a gene. The CDR3 is 14 residues long. The CDR3 here is CASSLQTGGEVAFF. CDR3 sequence (DNA): TGCGCCAGCAGCTTACAGACAGGGGGCGAAGTAGCTTTCTTT.

The chain carries TRBV9 and TRBJ2-1; no firm D call. This CDR3 spans 15 amino acids. Trimming stripped 0 bases from V and 3 bases from J, with 10 bases between. Germline V gives CDR1 SGDLS, CDR2 YYNGEE. The CDR3 DNA reads as TGTGCCAGCAGCGTAGACGTTGCACTCTACAATGAGCAGTTCTTC. Its protein product is CASSVDVALYNEQFF.

The chain carries TRBV10-3 and TRBJ1-1; TRBD1 is a possible D gene (5 bases). Trimming pared 5 bases from V and 4 bases from J, leaving 14 bases between. Germline V gene data show CDR1 as ENHRY and CDR2 as SYGVKD. The CDR3 loop spans 14 amino acids. DNA of the CDR3: TGTGCCATCAGTCCTCAGGGTTCGGGCACTGAAGCTTTCTTT. This encodes CAISPQGSGTEAFF.

This sequence joins TRBV20-1 and TRBJ1-5; D is possibly TRBD1 (5 bases). The CDR3 contains 13 residues. CDR1 and CDR2 (germline): DFQATT, SNEGSKA (reference sequence). V lost 3 bases to trimming and J lost 6 bases, with 12 bases between them. CDR3 region: CSASWGLGQPQHF. The CDR3 nucleotides are TGCAGTGCTAGTTGGGGACTGGGTCAGCCCCAGCATTTT.

The chain carries TRBV7-9 and TRBJ1-4, with D perhaps TRBD1 (5 bases). CDR1 is SEHNR, CDR2 FQNEAQ, per germline (reference sequence). Deletions cut 5 bases from V and 5 bases from J, with 15 bases between. CDR3 size: 15 residues. In nucleotides, the CDR3 is TGTGCCAGCAGCCCGGACGGGGGTCCGAATGAAAAACTGTTTTTT. Translated: CASSPDGGPNEKLFF.

The chain links TRBV19 to TRBJ1-6; the match to TRBD1 covers 10 bases. The CDR3 has 16 amino acids. V gave up 6 bases and J gave up 7 bases; unmatched junction bases: 9. Germline V CDR1 and CDR2: LNHDA, SQIVND (reference sequence). The CDR3 region is CASRPQRTGGNSPLHF. The CDR3 bases are TGTGCCAGTAGGCCACAAAGGACAGGGGGGAATTCACCCCTCCACTTT.

This clone came up once. This chain links TRBV3-1 (or the pseudogene TRBV3-2) with TRBJ2-7; 13 nucleotides align to TRBD2. Germline V gene lookup returns CDR1 LGHDT and CDR2 YNNKEL (reference sequence). J lost 3 bases, V lost 4 bases, and 3 bases had no gene match. There are 15 residues in the CDR3. The DNA of the CDR3 is TGTGCCAGCAGCCTGGGACTAGCGGGGCACTACGAGCAGTACTTC. Protein product: CASSLGLAGHYEQYF.

This clone was observed a single time. This chain joins TRBV7-2 and TRBJ2-5; 10 bases agree with TRBD2. V dropped 2 bases and J dropped 0; count of bases not matched to a gene: 9. This CDR3 spans 18 amino acids. Germline loops: CDR1 SGHTA, CDR2 FQGNSA. The CDR3 DNA reads as TGTGCCAGCAGCTTATGGGCTAGCGGGGGTTCGTACCAAGAGACCCAGTACTTC. It yields the protein CASSLWASGGSYQETQYF.

The rearrangement joins TRBV7-9 to TRBJ2-2; D remains unclear. The CDR3 totals 12 residues. From germline, CDR1 is SEHNR and CDR2 FQNEAQ (reference sequence). V lost 5 bases to trimming and J lost 7 bases, with 8 bases between them. The CDR3 DNA reads TGTGCCAGCAGCCCTCCCGGCGGGGAGCTGTTTTTT. Translation: CASSPPGGELFF. The full variable domain, with the rest looked up from reference TRBV7-9 and TRBJ2-2, is DTGVSQNPRHKITKRGQNVTFRCDPISEHNRLYWYRQTLGQGPEFLTYFQNEAQLEKSRLLSDRFSAERPKGSFSTLEIQRTEQGDSAMYLCASSPPGGELFFGEGSRLTVL.

This clone was detected once. The chain links TRBV7-9 to TRBJ2-5, with D maybe TRBD2 (6 bases). Trimming cost V 1 base and J 1 base, with 16 bases left between them. The germline CDR1 and CDR2 sequences are SEHNR and FQNEAQ (reference sequence). The CDR3 is made up of 17 amino acids. CDR3 bases: TGTGCCAGCAGCTTAGGCATGAGTTTCGGGGGCCAAGAGACCCAGTACTTC. The encoded protein is CASSLGMSFGGQETQYF.

The chain combines TRBV3-1 (or the pseudogene TRBV3-2) with TRBJ1-5; 8 bases are shared with TRBD1. The V and J ends lost 2 bases and 0 bases, in that order; junction bases with no gene match: 3. CDR1 and CDR2 (germline): LGHDT, YNNKEL (reference sequence). This CDR3 has 16 residues. In nucleotides, the CDR3 is TGTGCCAGCAGCCAATTCACAGGGGGTAGCAATCAGCCCCAGCATTTT. This translates into CASSQFTGGSNQPQHF.

The V gene is TRBV3-1 (or the pseudogene TRBV3-2), the J gene TRBJ2-1, with TRBD2 matching over 10 bases. V lost 6 bases to trimming and J lost 5 bases; unmatched junction nucleotides: 10. The CDR3 totals 16 residues. Per the germline V gene, CDR1 is LGHDT and CDR2 is YNNKEL (reference sequence). The CDR3 here is CASRALSGRAHNEQFF. The CDR3 coding sequence is TGTGCCAGCAGGGCCCTGAGCGGGAGGGCCCACAATGAGCAGTTCTTC.

This clone turned up a few times. The chain is built from TRBV5-1 and TRBJ2-2; D is uncertain. The germline V and J ends were trimmed by 3 bases and 1 base, with 7 bases remaining between them. The germline V gene encodes CDR1 SGHRS and CDR2 YFSETQ. The CDR3 is 14 residues long. Here the CDR3 reads CASSSRLNTGELFF. In DNA, the CDR3 is TGCGCCAGCAGCTCGAGGCTGAACACCGGGGAGCTGTTTTTT.

The V gene is TRBV11-2, the J gene TRBJ2-5; 7 bases map to TRBD2. The germline V gene has CDR1 SGHAT and CDR2 FQNNGV. The CDR3 covers 18 residues. V was pared by 7 bases and J by 0 bases, with 17 bases of the junction left unmatched. The CDR3 here is CASTKIGRDYKYQETQYF. DNA of the CDR3: TGTGCCAGCACCAAAATTGGGCGGGACTACAAGTACCAAGAGACCCAGTACTTC.

The chain employs TRBV6-2 or TRBV6-3 and TRBJ1-2; D is perhaps TRBD1 (5 bases). Germline V lookup: CDR1 MNHEY, CDR2 SVGEGT. Trimming removed 6 bases from V and 7 bases from J, with 15 bases in between. This CDR3 spans 13 amino acids. CDR3 loop: CASSWDSYSGYTF. Written as DNA, the CDR3 is TGTGCCAGCAGCTGGGACTCTTACAGTGGCTACACCTTC.

The chain carries TRBV12-3 or TRBV12-4 and TRBJ2-1; TRBD2 aligns across 7 bases. The V gene end was trimmed by 6 bases and the J gene end by 5 bases; junction bases not matched to a gene: 4. The CDR3 runs 13 residues. The CDR3 DNA is TGTGCCAGCAGCACCGGGACTAACAATGAGCAGTTCTTC. This gives the protein CASSTGTNNEQFF.

This clone was counted a single time. The chain recombines TRBV11-2 with TRBJ2-7, with a possible D match to TRBD1 (5 bases). CDR1 and CDR2 (germline): SGHAT, FQNNGV. Trimming left V 2 bases short and J 4 bases short, with 18 bases between. The CDR3 is 16 amino acids. DNA for the CDR3: TGTGCCAGCAGCTTAACCGACAGTCAGAGAGATTACGAGCAGTACTTC. This gives the protein CASSLTDSQRDYEQYF.

Written as DNA, the CDR3 is TGTGCCATGGGGGGTAGCGGGAGGCGGTCCTACAATGAGCAGTTCTTC. Encoded protein: CAMGGSGRRSYNEQFF. The chain has TRBV27 and TRBJ2-1, with 10 bases aligning to TRBD2. The CDR3 has 16 residues. Germline lookup yields CDR1 MNHEY and CDR2 SMNVEV (reference sequence). With 10 bases clipped from V and 1 base from J, the junction kept 10 bases outside the gene matches.

V and J are TRBV3-1 (or the pseudogene TRBV3-2) and TRBJ1-5; D gene uncertain. Germline V CDR1 and CDR2: LGHDT, YNNKEL (reference sequence). V was trimmed by 1 base and J by 7 bases, leaving 14 bases between them. The CDR3 has 15 residues. The CDR3 is CASSQASGSGQPQHF. In DNA, the CDR3 is TGTGCCAGCAGCCAAGCATCGGGATCGGGGCAGCCCCAGCATTTT.

The rearrangement joins TRBV6-5 to TRBJ2-1, with a tentative D call TRBD2 (5 bases). V lost 2 bases and J 4 bases, leaving 9 bases between the germline ends. The length of the CDR3 is 14 residues. Germline V lookup: CDR1 MNHEY, CDR2 SVGAGI. The CDR3 coding sequence is TGTGCCAGCAGTTACGAGCGGATGTACAATGAGCAGTTCTTC. It translates to CASSYERMYNEQFF.

This clone was detected only once. This chain uses TRBV28 with TRBJ2-1, with 7 bases lining up with TRBD2. The CDR3 loop spans 14 amino acids. The V and J ends lost 10 bases and 0 bases, in that order; junction bases with no gene match: 6. Germline V gene sequence: CDR1 MDHEN, CDR2 SYDVKM. The chain's CDR3 is CAIGRESSYNEQFF. CDR3 nucleotides: TGTGCCATCGGGCGGGAGAGCTCCTACAATGAGCAGTTCTTC.

This rearrangement joins TRBV7-2 to TRBJ1-1; D not certain. The CDR3 contains 14 residues. The V gene's germline CDR1 is SGHTA and CDR2 FQGNSA. V was shortened by 3 bases and J by 1 base, with 9 bases between the two germline ends. The CDR3 DNA is TGTGCCAGCAGCTTCTTGGAGGGGAACACTGAAGCTTTCTTT. Its protein is CASSFLEGNTEAFF.

The CDR3 DNA reads as TGTGCCAGCAAGGGACAGGGGGCTCCAGATACGCAGTATTTT. Protein: CASKGQGAPDTQYF. The chain links TRBV13 to TRBJ2-3, with 12 bases aligning to TRBD1. CDR1 is PRHDT, CDR2 FYEKMQ, per germline (reference sequence). The CDR3 runs to 14 residues. V was clipped by 7 bases and J by 4 bases; unmatched bases: 3.

The CDR3 DNA sequence: TGCGCCAGCCGAAAGGACAGCCAACCCTACGAGCAGTACTTC. Protein sequence: CASRKDSQPYEQYF. V is TRBV10-2 and J is TRBJ2-7; a weak D match, TRBD1 (6 bases). Trimming took off 8 bases at V and 2 bases at J, with 16 bases between the two ends. The CDR3 is 14 residues long. The V gene's germline CDR1 is WSHSY and CDR2 SAAADI.

This clone was observed a single time. V gene TRBV19 combines with J gene TRBJ1-1; a possible D gene is TRBD1 (6 bases). The germline V gene encodes CDR1 LNHDA and CDR2 SQIVND (reference sequence). The V end was cut by 4 bases, the J end by 4 bases, with 10 bases between. This CDR3 is 13 amino acids long. The CDR3 is CASSTQGGTEAFF. The CDR3 region has the DNA TGTGCCAGTAGTACACAAGGGGGCACTGAAGCTTTCTTT.

The rearrangement joins TRBV2 to TRBJ2-7, with TRBD1 matching 10 bases. The ends lost 5 bases at V and 5 bases at J; junction bases unmatched: 12. Germline V CDR1 and CDR2: SNHLY, FYNNEI. The CDR3 sequence is 16 residues long. The DNA for the CDR3 is TGTGCCAGCAGTTCCGAGATCGGGACAGGGGTCCACGAGCAGTACTTC. Protein product: CASSSEIGTGVHEQYF.

The rearrangement joins TRBV10-3 to TRBJ2-3; 8 positions agree with TRBD2. J gave up 0 bases and V 2 bases, and 4 bases lay outside the gene matches. The CDR3 has 16 residues. CDR1 and CDR2 from the germline V gene are ENHRY and SYGVKD. Here the CDR3 reads CAISELAGPSTDTQYF. CDR3 bases: TGTGCCATCAGTGAGCTAGCGGGCCCGAGCACAGATACGCAGTATTTT.